Below are 3 T cell receptor beta chains sequenced from a single sample in a study of blood T cell repertoires in COVID-19. TCRdb's copy holds only in-frame clones and misses some; the assay was immunoSEQ multiplex PCR. The sample includes over 250,000 clones, approximately 78% of them seen just once. Sequencing input: PBMCs or T cells enriched from blood (not recorded which). The receptors were gathered from a man aged 35 to 55 who had been exposed to COVID-19.

The V gene is TRBV25-1, the J gene TRBJ2-1, with a weak D call TRBD2 (6 bases). The V end lost 2 bases, the J end lost 3 bases, and 14 bases lay between the germline ends. Per germline, CDR1 MGHDK and CDR2 SYGVNS. CDR3 length: 16 residues. CDR3 sequence reads: CASSEPSFSGYNEQFF. The CDR3 DNA reads as TGTGCCAGCAGTGAACCCTCGTTTAGCGGCTACAATGAGCAGTTCTTC.

A single count supports this clone. The gene calls are TRBV28 and TRBJ2-1; 8 positions agree with TRBD1. The CDR3 has 15 amino acids. Germline trimming cut 6 bases from V and 8 bases from J; bases unmatched to any gene: 12. In germline, CDR1 is MDHEN, CDR2 SYDVKM. The CDR3 sequence is CASSLPGQAFYEQFF. CDR3 sequence (DNA): TGTGCCAGCAGCTTACCGGGACAGGCTTTCTATGAGCAGTTCTTC.

The J gene is TRBJ1-2, the V gene TRBV5-1, with 12 bases matching TRBD1. The V gene's germline CDR1 is SGHRS and CDR2 YFSETQ. Trimming took 5 bases from V and 7 from J; bases not matched to a gene: 12. This CDR3 is built from 16 residues. The CDR3 DNA reads as TGCGCCAGCAGTTCCGGAAACACGGGACAGGGGGCTGGCTACACCTTC. Encoded protein: CASSSGNTGQGAGYTF.